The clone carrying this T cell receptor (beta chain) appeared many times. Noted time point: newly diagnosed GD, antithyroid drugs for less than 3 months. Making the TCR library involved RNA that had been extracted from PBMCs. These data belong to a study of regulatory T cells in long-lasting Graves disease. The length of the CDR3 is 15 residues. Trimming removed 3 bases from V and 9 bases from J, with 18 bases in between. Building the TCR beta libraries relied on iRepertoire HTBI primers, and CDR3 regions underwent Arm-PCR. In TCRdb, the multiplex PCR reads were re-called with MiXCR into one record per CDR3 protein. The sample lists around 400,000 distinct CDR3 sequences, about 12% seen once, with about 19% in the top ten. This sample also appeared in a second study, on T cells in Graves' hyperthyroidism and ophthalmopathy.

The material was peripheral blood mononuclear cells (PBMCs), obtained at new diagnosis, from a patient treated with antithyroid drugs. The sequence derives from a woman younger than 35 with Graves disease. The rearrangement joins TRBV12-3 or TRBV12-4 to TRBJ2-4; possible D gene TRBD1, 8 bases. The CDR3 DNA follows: TGTGCCAGCAGTTTCTCAGCGGGAACAGGGGGCATTCAGTACTTC. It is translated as CASSFSAGTGGIQYF.